The 5 T cell receptor beta chains below come from one sample, sequenced in a study of T cells in localized non-small cell lung cancer. Only in-frame clones appear in the TCRdb table, and some are missing; sequencing was by immunoSEQ multiplex PCR. The data show around 40,000 clones, around 83% seen once. Specimen: PBMCs, collected before any cancer treatment. The receptor set was obtained from a man aged 40-75 years with stage II lung adenocarcinoma.

This chain connects TRBV7-2 to TRBJ2-5, with D possibly TRBD2 on 5 matching bases. Germline loops: CDR1 SGHTA, CDR2 FQGNSA. The germline V and J ends were trimmed by 6 bases and 1 base, with 15 bases remaining between them. The CDR3 spans 15 residues. The CDR3 sequence is CASRAYAGSQETQYF. CDR3 DNA sequence: TGTGCCAGCAGAGCTTACGCGGGCAGCCAAGAGACCCAGTACTTC.

CDR3 in DNA: TGTGCCAGCAGCTTAGACAGGGGGCTGAACACTGAAGCTTTCTTT. Its translation: CASSLDRGLNTEAFF. The gene calls are TRBV5-6 and TRBJ1-1; 10 nucleotides line up with TRBD1. The V gene end was trimmed by 2 bases and the J gene end by 0 bases; junction bases not matched to a gene: 1. Germline lookup yields CDR1 SGHDT and CDR2 YYEEEE. CDR3 length: 15 amino acids.

This clone came up once. The chain employs TRBV18 and TRBJ2-1; a weak D match, TRBD1 (5 bases). The length of the CDR3 is 14 residues. The germline V gene encodes CDR1 KGHSH and CDR2 LQKENI. V was clipped by 1 base and J by 9 bases, with 13 bases between them. The CDR3 DNA is TGTGCCAGCTCACCACTTCAGGGTGGGGCTGAGCAGTTCTTC. This sequence encodes CASSPLQGGAEQFF.

This sequence joins TRBV5-1 and TRBJ2-5, with 9 bases fitting TRBD1. Germline V lookup: CDR1 SGHRS, CDR2 YFSETQ. V trimming: 4 bases; J trimming: 5 bases; junction bases outside the gene matches: 6. This CDR3 region has 14 residues. CDR3 region: CASSISGTGETQYF. In nucleotides, the CDR3 is TGCGCCAGCAGCATCTCCGGGACAGGGGAGACCCAGTACTTC.

The rearrangement links TRBV7-8 to TRBJ1-1; D is unresolved. V was clipped by 2 bases and J by 2 bases, with 18 bases between them. The CDR3 consists of 17 residues. In germline, CDR1 is SGHVS, CDR2 FQNEAQ. CDR3 coding DNA: TGTGCCAGCAGCTTAAACCACCTCAGAAAGCGTAACACTGAAGCTTTCTTT. Protein product: CASSLNHLRKRNTEAFF.